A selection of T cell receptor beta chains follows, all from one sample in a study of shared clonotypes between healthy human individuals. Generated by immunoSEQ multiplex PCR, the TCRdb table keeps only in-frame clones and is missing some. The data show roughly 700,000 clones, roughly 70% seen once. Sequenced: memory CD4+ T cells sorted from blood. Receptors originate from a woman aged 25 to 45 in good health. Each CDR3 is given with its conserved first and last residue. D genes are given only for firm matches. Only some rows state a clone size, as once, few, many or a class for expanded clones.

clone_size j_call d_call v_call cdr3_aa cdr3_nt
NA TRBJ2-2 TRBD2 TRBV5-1 CASSFSLAGGELFF TGCGCCAGCAGCTTTTCTCTAGCGGGAGGGGAGCTGTTTTTT
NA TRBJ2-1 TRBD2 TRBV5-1 CASSLDSREGSEQFF TGCGCCAGCAGCTTGGATTCGCGGGAGGGTTCTGAGCAGTTCTTC
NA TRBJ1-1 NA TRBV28 CASSLSLGDTEAFF TGTGCCAGCAGTTTATCTTTGGGTGACACTGAAGCTTTCTTT
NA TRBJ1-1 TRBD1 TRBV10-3 CATQPSGTGGGTEAFF TGTGCCACCCAGCCGTCCGGGACAGGGGGCGGCACTGAAGCTTTCTTT
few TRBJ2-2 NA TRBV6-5 CASSYSSPRHGELFF TGTGCCAGCAGTTACTCGAGTCCCCGCCACGGGGAGCTGTTTTTT
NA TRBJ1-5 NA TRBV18 CASSLQGNDQPQHF TGTGCCAGCTCACTTCAGGGAAACGATCAGCCCCAGCATTTT
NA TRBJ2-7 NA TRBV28 CASSLTYTAYEQYF TGTGCCAGCAGCTTAACATATACAGCCTACGAGCAGTACTTC
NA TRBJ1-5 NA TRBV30 CAWSRPPSGGHQPQHF TGTGCCTGGAGCCGACCTCCCAGCGGTGGCCATCAGCCCCAGCATTTT
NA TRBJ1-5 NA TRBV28 CASSLIGGSNQPQHF TGTGCCAGCAGTTTAATTGGGGGTAGCAATCAGCCCCAGCATTTT
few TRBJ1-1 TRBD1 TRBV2 CASNPDRVTEAFF TGTGCCAGCAACCCGGACAGGGTCACTGAAGCTTTCTTT
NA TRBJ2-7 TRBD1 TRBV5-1 CASYPGTGTLEQYF TGCGCCAGTTACCCCGGGACAGGGACACTCGAGCAGTACTTC
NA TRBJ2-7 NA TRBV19 CASSKDRSSYEQYF TGTGCCAGTAGTAAGGACCGGAGCTCCTACGAGCAGTACTTC
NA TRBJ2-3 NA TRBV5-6 CASSLGQRTTDTQYF TGTGCCAGCAGCTTAGGTCAACGGACCACAGATACGCAGTATTTT
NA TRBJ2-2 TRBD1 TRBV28 CASSPTSPRDRGRTGELFF TGTGCCAGCAGTCCTACCTCGCCCCGGGACAGAGGACGGACCGGGGAGCTGTTTTTT
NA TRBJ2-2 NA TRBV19 CASSMGPRAGSGELFF TGTGCCAGTAGTATGGGCCCTAGGGCAGGGTCCGGGGAGCTGTTTTTT
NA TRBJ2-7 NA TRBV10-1 CASSESTYEQYF TGCGCCAGCAGTGAGTCAACCTACGAGCAGTACTTC
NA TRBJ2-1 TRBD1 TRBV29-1 CSLQGAGNEQFF TGCAGCCTACAGGGGGCTGGAAATGAGCAGTTCTTC